Presented here are 5 T cell receptor beta chains from one specimen sequenced in a study of cytomegalovirus exposure and HLA in healthy donors. In the PCR, 60 Vbeta and 13 Jbeta primers were used. TCRdb's copy holds only in-frame clones and misses some; the assay was immunoSEQ multiplex PCR. Here the sample spans 150,000 to 200,000 clones, roughly four fifths being singletons. Sequencing used PBMCs. Receptor source: a man in his forties or fifties in good health and CMV-seronegative.

The chain employs TRBV10-3 and TRBJ1-2; 9 nucleotides align to TRBD1. This CDR3 contains 12 residues. Germline V gene data show CDR1 as ENHRY and CDR2 as SYGVKD. Trimming cost V 5 bases and J 6 bases; bases outside gene matches: 1. The DNA of the CDR3 is TGTGCCATCAGTAGGACAGGGGATGGCTACACCTTC. Its translation is CAISRTGDGYTF.

The table lists this clone with a few counts. The chain combines TRBV9 with TRBJ1-2; D call uncertain. Germline V gene sequence: CDR1 SGDLS, CDR2 YYNGEE. With 0 bases removed from V and 2 bases from J, the gap between germline ends came to 11 bases. The CDR3 covers 15 residues. The CDR3 is CASSVGEKVNYGYTF. The CDR3 nucleotides read TGTGCCAGCAGCGTAGGGGAGAAAGTCAACTATGGCTACACCTTC.

Comment on this clone: The junction departs from the called germline gene at one end, perhaps through a read error. This rearrangement joins TRBV5-1 to TRBJ2-1; D possibly corresponds to TRBD2 (5 bases). CDR1 and CDR2 (germline): SGHRS, YFSETQ. The length of the CDR3 is 16 residues. Here the CDR3 DNA reads TGCGCCAGCAGTGCAACGGGAATGAGCTCCTACAATGGGCAGTTCTTC. This encodes CASSATGMSSYNGQFF.

V and J are TRBV5-1 and TRBJ2-7, with TRBD2 matching over 8 bases. Per the germline V gene, CDR1 is SGHRS and CDR2 is YFSETQ. The CDR3 contains 18 residues. V dropped 2 bases and J dropped 0; count of bases not matched to a gene: 13. The CDR3 bases are TGCGCCAGCAGCTTCACCGCTAGCGGGTTATCGGGCTCCTACGAGCAGTACTTC. Amino acids: CASSFTASGLSGSYEQYF.

The chain couples TRBV7-8 to TRBJ2-7; 7 bases agree with TRBD1. The germline gives CDR1 SGHVS, CDR2 FQNEAQ. V lost 1 base and J lost 6; bases outside the gene matches: 6. The CDR3 has 14 amino acids. The CDR3 protein is CASSLGVNRGEQYF. The CDR3 nucleotides are TGTGCCAGCAGCTTAGGAGTGAACAGGGGCGAGCAGTACTTC.